This T cell receptor (beta chain) was identified in a study of cytomegalovirus exposure and HLA in healthy donors (TCRdb year 2017). Study-wide context: In an earlier analysis of 587 of the donors, under 300 Gb of sequence data and just under 120 million unique TCR beta sequences from 180 million or so T cells were reported. Roughly 290 gigabases of sequencing data and approximately 91 million unique TCR sequences made up an early release that covered fewer than 650 HLA-typed donors. Among the approximately 420 genotyped donors, approximately 81% belonged to the genetic ancestry cluster associated with self-reported Caucasian donors. The study aimed to test whether cataloging public T cell receptors could reveal signatures of past pathogen exposure. The study profiled the T cell repertoires of 500 to 800 subjects by immunosequencing and related them to cytomegalovirus serostatus. Besides the first cohort of under 700 subjects, a separate validation cohort made up of over a hundred different subjects was used. The study combined high-throughput TCR immunosequencing, statistical association of individual TCRs with disease status, and machine learning to predict cytomegalovirus infection status. A later analysis re-analyzed previously published TCR beta repertoires from 600 to 850 donors and added high-resolution HLA genotyping to study TCR occurrence patterns. Rather than using new phenotypic data, the later analysis identified candidate immune exposures from TCR beta sequences and from how often those sequences occurred across donors. An earlier analysis of some 500 of the donors used high-throughput TCR beta sequencing to judge whether each TCR beta V gene segment behaved as functional or pseudogenic. Donor age, sex, ethnicity and CMV serostatus were collected together with the repertoire data. In a later genetic analysis, genome-wide SNP genotypes for about 65% of the roughly 700 donors were used, and that subset was treated as a discovery cohort. All discovery cohort repertoires had been generated on a single sequencing platform. Class I and class II HLA loci were covered by the typing at four-digit resolution. The number of typed donors differed by locus: 629-630 for A, B, C, DRB1 and DQB1; approximately 540 for DQA1; approximately 600 for DPA1; and around 450 for DPB1. Because of strong linkage in the cohort, four or five DR-DQ haplotypes were treated as single units for association and clustering. Among 350 to 400 genotyped donors of the cohort, an average of roughly 240,000 unique TCR beta nucleotide sequences were sequenced per donor, around 18% of them non-productive. Broader findings and caveats from the paper: Because HLA typing was missing for some donors at each locus, association tests included only the typed subset. Across donors, most TCR sequences were observed very rarely, whereas some public TCRs were present in many individuals. Some 15 rarely observed V segments, including chromosome 9 orphons, were excluded from the earlier analysis of several hundred of the donors because counts were too low. A cluster of highly shared sequence variants was judged likely to represent a technical artifact of the sequencing pipeline. According to a later analysis, TCR association rates differed among HLA loci, with DRB1 alleles showing the most associated TCRs and HLA-C alleles showing the fewest. Cytomegalovirus status was reported to be diagnosed by the classifier with high specificity and sensitivity in both the original and validation cohorts. Compared with equally common non-associated chains, HLA-associated TCR beta chains in a later analysis were more clonally expanded and had lower generation probabilities. In vitro tests confirmed that a few of the cytomegalovirus-associated TCR beta chains recognize cytomegalovirus antigens. For the cohort, immune exposure information was limited to CMV serostatus. Specific HLA alleles were associated with 16,951 TCR beta sequences at a false discovery rate of 0.05 in a later analysis. The cohort was sequenced for TCR beta chains only, and without alpha or paired-chain data the features that could be detected were limited. Assigning TCR associations to individual alleles was difficult when HLA alleles, especially DR and DQ, strongly co-occurred. A later genetic analysis reported fewer N-insertions in productive TCRs among donors in an Asian-associated ancestry cluster than the roughly 700-donor mean. In an earlier analysis of a few hundred of the donors, most TCR beta V segments were observed in productive rearrangements about 87% or about 30% of the time, broadly matching IMGT annotations. Correlated functional status among segregating V segments might be attributable to linkage disequilibrium, but an unknown experimental factor could not be ruled out. The authors suggested that the approach could potentially be extended to other disease states and immunological phenotypes. The 87-base-pair reads could not distinguish some IMGT-functional V segments, including TRBV6-2 and TRBV6-3, so those segments were excluded. According to a later analysis, most CMV-associated TCR beta chains appeared to be HLA-restricted, and the HLA associations seemed to be driven largely by CMV exposure. A later analysis reported that several top co-occurrence clusters appeared linked to parvovirus B19, influenza, CMV and Epstein-Barr virus. Roughly uniform sequencing depth across donors was assumed in presence/absence analyses, although this assumption may not hold. A later genetic analysis associated a missense DCLRE1C variant with V-gene and J-gene trimming of TCR beta chains, and an independent cohort replicated the association. A further reported finding was that TCR beta sequences accurately predicted the HLA-A and HLA-B alleles for most subjects in the first cohort. The study listed 150 to 200 TCR beta chains as associated with cytomegalovirus.

On this clone itself: What this receptor recognizes is not known. No much larger clonotype is one base removed from it; base qualities were not supplied.

In total, fewer than 750 healthy bone marrow donors made up the cohort. Cohort members were all nominally healthy when sampled, although unrecorded immune exposures were likely present. The donor was CMV seronegative and belonged to the group of 352 seronegative cohort members. A peripheral blood sample was provided by each donor, and peripheral blood mononuclear cells were used for TCR beta sequencing. The Qiagen DNeasy Blood Extraction Kit was used to extract genomic DNA from the blood cell samples. CDR3 length: 15 amino acids, cysteine to phenylalanine. The kept DNA is CDR3 alone, 45 bases in frame from the first base. V and J are truncated by 0 bases and 4 bases respectively, leaving an intervening sequence of 12 bases. As encoded in the germline V gene, CDR1 is LGHNA while CDR2 is YSLEER. Library construction relied on the immunoSEQ multiplex PCR assay. A mixture of 60 forward primers for TCR Vbeta segments and 13 reverse primers for TCR Jbeta segments was used in the multiplex PCR. Amplification of the CDR3 region of rearranged TCR beta genes was performed with a multiplex PCR assay on genomic DNA. The amplified TCR beta libraries were sequenced on the Illumina HiSeq System as 87-base-pair reads. The authors' pipeline ran thus. Across the 500 to 850 repertoires, a later analysis counted roughly 84 million unique TCR beta chains, some 11 million of which were shared by at least two donors. Raw reads were error-corrected and collapsed into unique sequences with a nearest-neighbor algorithm that merged closely related sequences to remove PCR and sequencing errors. Alignment of CDR3 sequences to IMGT reference sequences was used to assign V, D and J gene segments. For a sequence to be retained, at least a six-nucleotide match to both a V gene segment and a J gene segment was required. Rearrangements were classified as productive when the CDR3 lacked stop codons and remained in frame with V and J, and all other rearrangements were classified as non-productive. Following IMGT convention, CDR3 was defined as the stretch from the second conserved V-encoded cysteine to the conserved J-encoded phenylalanine. Sequences without an unambiguous match to a single V gene segment were excluded from the earlier analysis of about 640 of the donors. An earlier analysis of 550 to 650 of the donors classified V segments as functional when productive rearrangements were above 56.7% and as segregating when the standard deviation between donors was above 5%. A statistical classification framework was built to diagnose cytomegalovirus status from the catalog of TCR beta chain sequences. A later analysis assigned V and J genes by comparing TCR nucleotide sequences with IMGT/GENE-DB human TR gene sequences. A later analysis assigned CDR3 sequences and most-parsimonious VDJ recombination scenarios with the TCRdist pipeline. A later analysis defined each TCR beta chain by its CDR3 amino acid sequence plus V-gene family, and excluded reads lacking a unique V-gene family. To address suspected cross-contamination and a sequencing artifact, a later analysis removed 550 to 750 highly shared, low-generation-probability nucleotide sequences. In a later analysis, a clonal expansion index for each public chain was calculated from normalized within-repertoire ranks of inferred template counts. In a later analysis, generation probabilities were computed using a VDJ recombination model fitted to out-of-frame rearrangements, and the results were checked against IGoR. In a later analysis, TCR-TCR, TCR-HLA and TCR-CMV co-occurrence was scored with hypergeometric tests, and a repertoire-size bias correction was applied to TCR pairs. In a later analysis, false discovery rates were estimated by permuting HLA or CMV assignments 20 times. A later analysis grouped co-occurring TCRs with DBSCAN, adding TCRdist sequence similarity when clustering within HLA-allele-positive subsets. For co-occurrence clustering, repertoires with fewer than 30,000 or more than 120,000 public chains were excluded, along with a handful of repertoires with anomalous nucleotide sharing. Held by TCRdb, this immuneACCESS table contains in-frame sequences only and omits some clones. Under half of the omission traces to an unresolved V gene where checked; the cause of the rest is unknown. V and J calls and clone size are copied from that table; D and trimming were computed from the DNA. Across this sample there are under 130,000 clones, with almost 70% seen only once. The ten biggest clones cover approximately 3% of the sample.

The chain is assembled from TRBV4-3 and TRBJ1-1; the D gene is unclear. The specimen was PBMCs. The TCR comes from a young man in good health and CMV-seronegative. The CDR3 here reads CASSQEWARGTEAFF. The DNA reads TGCGCCAGCAGCCAAGAATGGGCGCGGGGCACTGAAGCTTTCTTT.